The rows below give T cell receptor beta chains drawn from one sample of a study of blood T cell repertoires in COVID-19. Some clones are missing from TCRdb's copy, which holds only in-frame ones; the method was immunoSEQ multiplex PCR. The profile covers about 250,000 clones, with about 87% appearing a single time and 2.5% to 3.5% taken by the ten largest. The sequenced sample was PBMCs or T cells enriched from blood (not recorded which). The receptors originated from a woman in her forties or fifties who had recovered from COVID-19. Both conserved end residues are part of each CDR3. The order of the fields is clone size, J gene, D gene, V gene, CDR3 protein, CDR3 DNA. The D gene is left open where the match is weak. Size is omitted from some rows. Given values are once, few, many or a class for expanded clones.

NA	TRBJ2-5	NA	TRBV28	CASSFPRGRETQYF	TGTGCCAGCAGTTTCCCCAGGGGGAGGGAGACCCAGTACTTC
NA	TRBJ1-5	NA	TRBV6-5	CASIMAYGNQPQHF	TGTGCCAGCATAATGGCTTATGGCAATCAGCCCCAGCATTTT
NA	TRBJ1-2	TRBD1	TRBV28	CASSLEQGLYGYTF	TGTGCCAGCAGTTTAGAACAGGGGCTCTATGGCTACACCTTC
NA	TRBJ2-3	TRBD2	TRBV7-2	CASSLVWASGDTQYF	TGTGCCAGCAGCTTAGTCTGGGCTAGCGGAGATACGCAGTATTTT
once	TRBJ2-1	TRBD2	TRBV5-1	CASSLTSGSSYNEQFF	TGCGCCAGCAGCTTGACTAGCGGTAGCTCCTACAATGAGCAGTTCTTC
NA	TRBJ2-1	NA	TRBV4-1	CASSLSRMVSYNEQFF	TGCGCCAGCAGCCTCTCGCGGATGGTTTCCTACAATGAGCAGTTCTTC
NA	TRBJ1-5	TRBD1	TRBV28	CASSNHRDRVNQPQHF	TGTGCCAGCAGTAACCACCGGGACAGGGTCAATCAGCCCCAGCATTTT
NA	TRBJ1-6	TRBD1	TRBV30	CAWSGGQGENSPLHF	TGTGCCTGGAGCGGCGGACAGGGCGAGAATTCACCCCTCCACTTT
NA	TRBJ2-3	TRBD2	TRBV18	CASSPTTSGSTDTQYF	TGTGCCAGCTCACCAACGACTAGCGGAAGCACAGATACGCAGTATTTT
NA	TRBJ2-4	TRBD2	TRBV6-1	CASSEGGLAGRANIQYF	TGTGCCAGCAGTGAAGGGGGGCTAGCGGGACGGGCAAACATTCAGTACTTC
NA	TRBJ1-2	NA	TRBV9	CASTQRGGFSYGYTF	TGTGCCAGCACCCAAAGGGGGGGCTTTTCCTATGGCTACACCTTC
once	TRBJ1-2	NA	TRBV30	CAWSVLTANYGYTF	TGTGCCTGGAGTGTACTTACAGCTAACTATGGCTACACCTTC
NA	TRBJ1-2	NA	TRBV5-4	CASSLDTAAYGYTF	TGTGCCAGCAGCTTGGATACAGCCGCGTATGGCTACACCTTC
NA	TRBJ2-7	TRBD2	TRBV2	CASKLAGVGEQYF	TGTGCCAGCAAACTAGCGGGAGTAGGTGAGCAGTACTTC
NA	TRBJ1-2	NA	TRBV5-1	CASSSGNYGYTF	TGCGCCAGCAGCTCAGGGAACTATGGCTACACCTTC
NA	TRBJ2-2	TRBD1	TRBV4-2	CASSRRPGTVNTGELFF	TGTGCCAGCAGCCGAAGGCCCGGGACAGTAAACACCGGAGAGCTGTTTTTT